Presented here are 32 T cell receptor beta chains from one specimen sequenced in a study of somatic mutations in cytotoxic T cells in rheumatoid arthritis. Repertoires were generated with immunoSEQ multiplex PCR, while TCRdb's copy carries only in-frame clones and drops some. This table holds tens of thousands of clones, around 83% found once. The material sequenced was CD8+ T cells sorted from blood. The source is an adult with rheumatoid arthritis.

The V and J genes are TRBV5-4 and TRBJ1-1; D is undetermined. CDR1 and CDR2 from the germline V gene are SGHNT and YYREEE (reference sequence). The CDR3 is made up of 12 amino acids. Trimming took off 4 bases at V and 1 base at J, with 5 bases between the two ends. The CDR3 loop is CASSVKNTEAFF. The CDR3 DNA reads TGTGCCAGCAGCGTAAAGAACACTGAAGCTTTCTTT.

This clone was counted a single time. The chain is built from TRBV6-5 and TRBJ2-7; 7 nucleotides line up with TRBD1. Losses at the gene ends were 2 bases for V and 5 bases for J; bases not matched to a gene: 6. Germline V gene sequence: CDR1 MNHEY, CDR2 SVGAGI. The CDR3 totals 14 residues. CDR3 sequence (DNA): TGTGCCAGCAGTTACACCCGGACAGGCGACGAGCAGTACTTC. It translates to CASSYTRTGDEQYF.

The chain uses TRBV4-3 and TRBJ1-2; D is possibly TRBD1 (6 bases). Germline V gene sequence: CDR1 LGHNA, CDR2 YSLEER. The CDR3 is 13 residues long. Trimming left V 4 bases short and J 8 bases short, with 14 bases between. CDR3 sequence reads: CASSLKQGGGYTF. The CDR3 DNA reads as TGCGCCAGCAGCCTGAAACAGGGTGGAGGCTACACCTTC.

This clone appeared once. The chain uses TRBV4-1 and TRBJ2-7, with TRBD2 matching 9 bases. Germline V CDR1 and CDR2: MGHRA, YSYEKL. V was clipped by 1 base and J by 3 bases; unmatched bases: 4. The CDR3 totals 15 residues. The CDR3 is CASSQGGTSSYEQYF. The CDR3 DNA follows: TGCGCCAGCAGCCAAGGAGGGACTAGCAGCTACGAGCAGTACTTC.

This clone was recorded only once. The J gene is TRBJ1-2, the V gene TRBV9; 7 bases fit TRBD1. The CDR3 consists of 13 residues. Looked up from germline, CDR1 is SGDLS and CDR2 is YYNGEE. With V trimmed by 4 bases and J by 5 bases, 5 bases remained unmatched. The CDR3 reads CASSSGGGYGYTF. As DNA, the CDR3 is TGTGCCAGCAGCTCAGGGGGAGGATATGGCTACACCTTC.

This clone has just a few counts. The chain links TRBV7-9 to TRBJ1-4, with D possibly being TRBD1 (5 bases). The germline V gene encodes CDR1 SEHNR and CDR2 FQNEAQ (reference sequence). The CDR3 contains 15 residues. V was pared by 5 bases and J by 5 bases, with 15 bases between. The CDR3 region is CASSNADRYNEKLFF. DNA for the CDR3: TGTGCCAGCAGCAACGCTGACAGATACAATGAAAAACTGTTTTTT.

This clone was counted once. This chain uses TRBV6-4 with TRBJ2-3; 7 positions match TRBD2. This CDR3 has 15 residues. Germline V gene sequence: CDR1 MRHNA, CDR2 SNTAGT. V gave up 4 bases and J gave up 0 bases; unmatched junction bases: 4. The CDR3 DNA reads TGTGCCAGCAGTGTCGGCGGGGGTAGCACAGATACGCAGTATTTT. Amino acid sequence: CASSVGGGSTDTQYF.

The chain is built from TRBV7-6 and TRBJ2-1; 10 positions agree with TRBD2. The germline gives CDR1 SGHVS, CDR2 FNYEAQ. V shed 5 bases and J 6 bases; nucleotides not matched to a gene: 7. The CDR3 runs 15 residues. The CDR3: CASSLGVAGGNEQFF. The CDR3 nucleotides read TGTGCCAGCAGCCTCGGGGTAGCGGGAGGCAATGAGCAGTTCTTC.

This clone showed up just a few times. The CDR3 here is CASSEVGTGKYGYTF. The CDR3 nucleotides are TGTGCCAGCAGTGAAGTAGGGACAGGGAAATATGGCTACACCTTC. The genes are TRBV6-1 and TRBJ1-2; TRBD1 matches at 9 bases. This CDR3 region has 15 residues. Germline V gene data show CDR1 as MNHNS and CDR2 as SASEGT. V lost 1 base to trimming and J lost 5 bases; unmatched junction nucleotides: 5.

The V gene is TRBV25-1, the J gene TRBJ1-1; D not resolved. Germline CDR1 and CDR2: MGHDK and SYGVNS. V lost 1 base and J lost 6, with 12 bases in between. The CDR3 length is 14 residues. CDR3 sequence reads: CASSELGFFSEAFF. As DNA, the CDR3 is TGTGCCAGCAGTGAATTGGGGTTTTTTTCTGAAGCTTTCTTT.

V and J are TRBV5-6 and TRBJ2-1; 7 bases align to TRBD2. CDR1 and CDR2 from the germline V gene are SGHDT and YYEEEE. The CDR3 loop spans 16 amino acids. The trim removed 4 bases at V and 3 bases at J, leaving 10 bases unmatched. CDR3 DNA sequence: TGTGCCAGCAGCGCACAAGGTAGCGGGTTCTACAATGAGCAGTTCTTC. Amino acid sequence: CASSAQGSGFYNEQFF.

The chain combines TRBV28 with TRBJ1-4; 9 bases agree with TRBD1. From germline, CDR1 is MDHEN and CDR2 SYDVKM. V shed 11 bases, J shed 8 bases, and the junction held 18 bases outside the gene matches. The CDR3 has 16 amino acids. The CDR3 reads CALHDRGEFFGEKLFF. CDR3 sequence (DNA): TGTGCCCTTCACGACAGGGGGGAGTTCTTCGGGGAAAAACTGTTTTTT.

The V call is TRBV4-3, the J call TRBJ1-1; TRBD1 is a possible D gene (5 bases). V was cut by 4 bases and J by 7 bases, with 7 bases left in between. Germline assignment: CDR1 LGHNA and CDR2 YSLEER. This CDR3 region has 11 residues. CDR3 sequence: CASSLGGEAFF. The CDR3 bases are TGCGCCAGCAGCCTTGGGGGTGAAGCTTTCTTT.

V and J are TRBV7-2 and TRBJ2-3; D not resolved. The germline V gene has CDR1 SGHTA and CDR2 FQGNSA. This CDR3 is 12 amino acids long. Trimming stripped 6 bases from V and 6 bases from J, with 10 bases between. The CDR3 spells CASRLGSDTQYF. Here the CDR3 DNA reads TGTGCCAGCAGGCTGGGTTCGGATACGCAGTATTTT.

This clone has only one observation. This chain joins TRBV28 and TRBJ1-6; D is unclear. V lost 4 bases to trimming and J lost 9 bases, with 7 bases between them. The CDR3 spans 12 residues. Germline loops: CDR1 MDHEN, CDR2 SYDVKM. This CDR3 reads CASSSQVSPLHF. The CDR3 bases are TGTGCCAGCAGTTCCCAGGTTTCACCCCTCCACTTT.

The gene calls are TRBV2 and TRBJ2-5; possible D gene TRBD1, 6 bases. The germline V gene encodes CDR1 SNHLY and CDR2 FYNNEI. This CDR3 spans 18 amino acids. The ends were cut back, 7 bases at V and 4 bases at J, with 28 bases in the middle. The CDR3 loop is CASNYPVPGVRVGETQYF. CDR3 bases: TGTGCCAGCAATTACCCGGTGCCAGGGGTGCGGGTAGGAGAGACCCAGTACTTC.

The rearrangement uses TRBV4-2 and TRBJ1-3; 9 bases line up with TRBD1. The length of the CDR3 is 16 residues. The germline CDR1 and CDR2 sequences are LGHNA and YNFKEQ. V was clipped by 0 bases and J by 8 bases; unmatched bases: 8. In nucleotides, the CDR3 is TGTGCCAGCAGCCAAGATGGGACAGGGTTCGATCACACCATATATTTT. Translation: CASSQDGTGFDHTIYF.

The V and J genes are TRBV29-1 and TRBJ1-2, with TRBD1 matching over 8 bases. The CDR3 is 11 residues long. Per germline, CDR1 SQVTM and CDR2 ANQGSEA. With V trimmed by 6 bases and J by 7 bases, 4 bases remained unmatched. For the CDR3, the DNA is TGCAGCGTCGAGGACAGGGTTGGCTACACCTTC. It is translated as CSVEDRVGYTF. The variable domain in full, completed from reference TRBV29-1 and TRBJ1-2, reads SAVISQKPSRDICQRGTSLTIQCQVDSQVTMMFWYRQQPGQSLTLIATANQGSEATYESGFVIDKFPISRPNLTFSTLTVSNMSPEDSSIYLCSVEDRVGYTFGSGTRLTVV.

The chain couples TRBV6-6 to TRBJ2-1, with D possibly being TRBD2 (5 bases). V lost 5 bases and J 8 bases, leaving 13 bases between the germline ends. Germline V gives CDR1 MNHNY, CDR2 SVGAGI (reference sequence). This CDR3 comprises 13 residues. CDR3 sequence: CASSVTLVDEQFF. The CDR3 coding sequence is TGTGCCAGCAGTGTAACACTAGTCGATGAGCAGTTCTTC.

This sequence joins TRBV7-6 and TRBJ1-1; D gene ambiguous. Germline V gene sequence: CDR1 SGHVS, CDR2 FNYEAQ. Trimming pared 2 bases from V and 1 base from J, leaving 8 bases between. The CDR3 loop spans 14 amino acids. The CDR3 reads CASSLSGKNTEAFF. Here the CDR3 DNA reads TGTGCCAGCAGCTTATCGGGAAAGAACACTGAAGCTTTCTTT.

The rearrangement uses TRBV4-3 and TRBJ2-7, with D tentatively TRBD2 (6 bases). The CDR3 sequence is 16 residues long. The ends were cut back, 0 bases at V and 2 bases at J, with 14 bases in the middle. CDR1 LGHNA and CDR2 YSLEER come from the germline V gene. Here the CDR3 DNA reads TGCGCCAGCAGCCAAGATTTGGAGGGATTAGCCTACGAGCAGTACTTC. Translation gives CASSQDLEGLAYEQYF.

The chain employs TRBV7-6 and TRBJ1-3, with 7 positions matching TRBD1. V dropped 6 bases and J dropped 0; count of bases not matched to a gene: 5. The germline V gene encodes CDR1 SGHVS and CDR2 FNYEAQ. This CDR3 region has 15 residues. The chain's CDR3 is CASSYRDSSGNTIYF. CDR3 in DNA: TGTGCCAGCAGTTACCGGGACAGCTCTGGAAACACCATATATTTT.

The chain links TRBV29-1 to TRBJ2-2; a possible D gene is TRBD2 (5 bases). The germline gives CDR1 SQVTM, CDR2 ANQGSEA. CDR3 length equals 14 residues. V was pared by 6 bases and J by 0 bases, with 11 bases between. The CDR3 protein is CSVRVDANTGELFF. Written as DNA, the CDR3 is TGCAGCGTGAGGGTTGACGCGAACACCGGGGAGCTGTTTTTT.

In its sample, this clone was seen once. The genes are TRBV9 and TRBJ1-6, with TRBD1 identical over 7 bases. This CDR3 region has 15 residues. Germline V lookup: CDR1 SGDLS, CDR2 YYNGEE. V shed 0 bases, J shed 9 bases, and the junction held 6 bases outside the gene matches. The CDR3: CASSVGTGLGSPLHF. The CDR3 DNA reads TGTGCCAGCAGCGTAGGGACAGGACTAGGTTCACCCCTCCACTTT.

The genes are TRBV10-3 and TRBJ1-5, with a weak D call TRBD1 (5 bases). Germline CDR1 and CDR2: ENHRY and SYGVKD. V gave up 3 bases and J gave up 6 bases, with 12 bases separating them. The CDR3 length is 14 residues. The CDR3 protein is CAISEGTVGQPQHF. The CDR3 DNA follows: TGTGCCATCAGTGAAGGGACTGTGGGTCAGCCCCAGCATTTT.

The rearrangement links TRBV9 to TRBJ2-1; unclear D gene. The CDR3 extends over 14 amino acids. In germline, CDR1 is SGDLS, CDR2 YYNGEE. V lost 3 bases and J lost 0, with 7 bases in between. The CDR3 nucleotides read TGTGCCAGCAGCGCGCCAAGCTCCTACAATGAGCAGTTCTTC. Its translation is CASSAPSSYNEQFF. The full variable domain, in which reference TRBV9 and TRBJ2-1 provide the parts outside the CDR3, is DSGVTQTPKHLITATGQRVTLRCSPRSGDLSVYWYQQSLDQGLQFLIQYYNGEERAKGNILERFSAQQFPDLHSELNLSSLELGDSALYFCASSAPSSYNEQFFGPGTRLTVL.

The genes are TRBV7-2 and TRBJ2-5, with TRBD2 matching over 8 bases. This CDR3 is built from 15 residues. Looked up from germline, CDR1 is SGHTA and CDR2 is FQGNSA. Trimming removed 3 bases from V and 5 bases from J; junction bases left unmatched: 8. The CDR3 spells CASSFSGAWGETQYF. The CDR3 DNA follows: TGTGCCAGCAGCTTTAGCGGGGCCTGGGGGGAGACCCAGTACTTC.

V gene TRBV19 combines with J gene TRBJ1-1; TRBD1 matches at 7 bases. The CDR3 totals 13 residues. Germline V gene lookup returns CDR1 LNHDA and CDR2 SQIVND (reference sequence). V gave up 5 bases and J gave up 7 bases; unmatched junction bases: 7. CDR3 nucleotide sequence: TGTGCCAGTAGTGTAAACAGGGGTCTTGAAGCTTTCTTT. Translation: CASSVNRGLEAFF. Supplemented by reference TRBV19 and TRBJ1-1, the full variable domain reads DGGITQSPKYLFRKEGQNVTLSCEQNLNHDAMYWYRQDPGQGLRLIYYSQIVNDFQKGDIAEGYSVSREKKESFPLTVTSAQKNPTAFYLCASSVNRGLEAFFGQGTRLTVV.

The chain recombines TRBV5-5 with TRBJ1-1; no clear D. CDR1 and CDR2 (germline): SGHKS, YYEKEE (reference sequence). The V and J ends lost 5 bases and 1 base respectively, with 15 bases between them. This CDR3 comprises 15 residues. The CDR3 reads CASSYDFWGNTEAFF. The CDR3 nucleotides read TGTGCCAGCAGTTACGACTTCTGGGGGAACACTGAAGCTTTCTTT.

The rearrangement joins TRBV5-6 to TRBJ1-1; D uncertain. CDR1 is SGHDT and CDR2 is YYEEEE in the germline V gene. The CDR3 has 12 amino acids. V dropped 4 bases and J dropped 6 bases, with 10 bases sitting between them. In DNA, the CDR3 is TGTGCCAGCAGCCTCGGTCTGGCTGAAGCTTTCTTT. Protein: CASSLGLAEAFF.

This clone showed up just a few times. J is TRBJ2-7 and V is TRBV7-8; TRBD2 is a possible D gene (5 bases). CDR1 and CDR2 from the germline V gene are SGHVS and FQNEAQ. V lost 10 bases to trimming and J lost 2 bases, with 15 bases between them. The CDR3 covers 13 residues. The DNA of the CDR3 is TGTGCCACCCTGGGAGTGTCGACCTACGAGCAGTACGTC. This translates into CATLGVSTYEQYV.

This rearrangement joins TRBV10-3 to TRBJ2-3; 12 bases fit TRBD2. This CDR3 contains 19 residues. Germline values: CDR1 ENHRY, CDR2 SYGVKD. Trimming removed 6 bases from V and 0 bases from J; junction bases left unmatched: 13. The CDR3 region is CAIRFGPGLAGSSTDTQYF. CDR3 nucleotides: TGTGCCATCAGGTTCGGGCCTGGACTAGCGGGGTCTAGCACAGATACGCAGTATTTT.